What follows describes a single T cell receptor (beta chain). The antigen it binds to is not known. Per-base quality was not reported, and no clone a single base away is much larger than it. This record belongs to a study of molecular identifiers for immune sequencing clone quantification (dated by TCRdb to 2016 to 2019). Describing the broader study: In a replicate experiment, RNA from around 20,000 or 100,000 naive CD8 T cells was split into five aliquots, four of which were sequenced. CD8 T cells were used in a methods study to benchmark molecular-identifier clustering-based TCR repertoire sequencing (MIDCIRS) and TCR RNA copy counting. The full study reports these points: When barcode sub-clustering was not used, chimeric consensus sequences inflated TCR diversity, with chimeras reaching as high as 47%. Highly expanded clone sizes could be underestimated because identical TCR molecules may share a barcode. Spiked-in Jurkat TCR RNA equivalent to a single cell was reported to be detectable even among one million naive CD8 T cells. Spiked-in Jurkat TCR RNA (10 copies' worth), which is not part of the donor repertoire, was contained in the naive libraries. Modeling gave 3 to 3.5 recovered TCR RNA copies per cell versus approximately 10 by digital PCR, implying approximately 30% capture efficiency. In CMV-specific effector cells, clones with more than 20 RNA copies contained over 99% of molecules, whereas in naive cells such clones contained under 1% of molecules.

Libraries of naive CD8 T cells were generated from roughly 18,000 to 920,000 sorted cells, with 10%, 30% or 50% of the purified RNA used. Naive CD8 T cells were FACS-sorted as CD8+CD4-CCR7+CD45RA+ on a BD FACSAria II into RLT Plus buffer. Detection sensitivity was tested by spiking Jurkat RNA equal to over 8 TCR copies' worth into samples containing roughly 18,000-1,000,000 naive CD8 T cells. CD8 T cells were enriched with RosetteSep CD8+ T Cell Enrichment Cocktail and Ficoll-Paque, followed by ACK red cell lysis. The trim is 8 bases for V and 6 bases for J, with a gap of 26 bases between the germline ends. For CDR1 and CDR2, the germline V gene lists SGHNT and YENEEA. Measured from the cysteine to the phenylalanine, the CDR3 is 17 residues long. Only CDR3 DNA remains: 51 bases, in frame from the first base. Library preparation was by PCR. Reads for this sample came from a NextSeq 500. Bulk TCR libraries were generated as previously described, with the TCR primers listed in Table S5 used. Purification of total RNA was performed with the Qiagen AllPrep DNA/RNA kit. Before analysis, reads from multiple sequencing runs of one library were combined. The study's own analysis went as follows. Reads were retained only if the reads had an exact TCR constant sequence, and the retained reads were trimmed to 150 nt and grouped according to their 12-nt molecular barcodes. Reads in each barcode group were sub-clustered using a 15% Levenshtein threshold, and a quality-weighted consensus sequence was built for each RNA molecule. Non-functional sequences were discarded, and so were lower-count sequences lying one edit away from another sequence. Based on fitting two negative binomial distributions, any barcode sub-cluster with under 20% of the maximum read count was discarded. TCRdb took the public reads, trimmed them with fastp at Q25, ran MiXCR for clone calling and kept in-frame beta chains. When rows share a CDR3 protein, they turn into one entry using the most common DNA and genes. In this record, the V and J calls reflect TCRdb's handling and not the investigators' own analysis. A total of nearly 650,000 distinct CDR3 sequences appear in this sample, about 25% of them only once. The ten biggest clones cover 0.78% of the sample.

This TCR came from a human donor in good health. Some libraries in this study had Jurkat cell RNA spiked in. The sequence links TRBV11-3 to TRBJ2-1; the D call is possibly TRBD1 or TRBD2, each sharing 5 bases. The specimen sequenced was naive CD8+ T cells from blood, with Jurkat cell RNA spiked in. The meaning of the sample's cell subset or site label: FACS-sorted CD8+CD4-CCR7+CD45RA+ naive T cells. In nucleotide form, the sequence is TGTGCCAGCCGCCTAACGGGACCCCACAATGGGGGCAATGAGCAGTTCTTC. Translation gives CASRLTGPHNGGNEQFF.